The 21 T cell receptor beta chains below were found in one sample sequenced in a study of blood T cell repertoires in COVID-19. Sequencing was performed with immunoSEQ multiplex PCR; in TCRdb, only in-frame clones are kept and a portion is missing. Altogether more than 300,000 clones are present, approximately 88% being singletons, with the ten largest covering under 2%. Sequencing input: peripheral blood. All receptors derive from a woman aged 30 to 39 with COVID-19, enrolled during active disease.

This clone was seen only a few times. J is TRBJ2-3 and V is TRBV28, with 8 bases aligning to TRBD2. The germline CDR1 and CDR2 sequences are MDHEN and SYDVKM. The CDR3 spans 13 residues. Losses at the gene ends were 8 bases for V and 4 bases for J; bases not matched to a gene: 5. The DNA for the CDR3 is TGTGCCAGCCTCCGGGGGGGTTCAGATACGCAGTATTTT. As protein: CASLRGGSDTQYF.

This chain links TRBV29-1 with TRBJ1-1; possible D gene TRBD1, 6 bases. CDR3 size: 13 residues. CDR1 SQVTM and CDR2 ANQGSEA come from the germline V gene. The ends were cut back, 5 bases at V and 4 bases at J, with 14 bases in the middle. The CDR3 region is CSVHKTGTTEAFF. The CDR3 DNA reads TGCAGCGTTCATAAAACAGGGACCACTGAAGCTTTCTTT.

CDR3: CASSYWVGGGQVKQYF. In DNA form, the CDR3 reads TGTGCCAGCAGTTACTGGGTCGGCGGGGGTCAAGTGAAGCAGTACTTC. The V and J genes are TRBV6-2 or TRBV6-3 and TRBJ2-7; TRBD2 matches at 7 bases. The ends lost 1 base at V and 8 bases at J; junction bases unmatched: 14. The V gene's germline CDR1 is MNHEY and CDR2 SVGEGT. The CDR3 totals 16 residues.

This sequence joins TRBV7-2 and TRBJ2-1; 8 bases are a match to TRBD1. V dropped 3 bases and J dropped 6; count of bases not matched to a gene: 10. This CDR3 contains 16 residues. The germline V gene has CDR1 SGHTA and CDR2 FQGNSA. The CDR3 coding sequence is TGTGCCAGCAGCTTGGACGGACAGGGACCACTCAATGAGCAGTTCTTC. Protein: CASSLDGQGPLNEQFF. Full variable domain (missing parts from reference TRBV7-2 and TRBJ2-1): GAGVSQSPSNKVTEKGKDVELRCDPISGHTALYWYRQSLGQGLEFLIYFQGNSAPDKSGLPSDRFSAERTGGSVSTLTIQRTQQEDSAVYLCASSLDGQGPLNEQFFGPGTRLTVL.

This clone was observed a single time. The chain is built from TRBV19 and TRBJ1-5; tentative D call: TRBD1 (5 bases). The CDR3 totals 13 residues. Trimming stripped 10 bases from V and 4 bases from J, with 14 bases between. CDR1 is LNHDA, CDR2 SQIVND, per germline (reference sequence). The CDR3 reads CANRGSKNQPQHF. CDR3 bases: TGTGCCAATCGGGGGTCAAAAAATCAGCCCCAGCATTTT. Full variable domain (remainder filled in from reference TRBV19 and TRBJ1-5): DGGITQSPKYLFRKEGQNVTLSCEQNLNHDAMYWYRQDPGQGLRLIYYSQIVNDFQKGDIAEGYSVSREKKESFPLTVTSAQKNPTAFYLCANRGSKNQPQHFGDGTRLSIL.

The chain joins TRBV5-1 to TRBJ1-2; D unresolved. Per the germline V gene, CDR1 is SGHRS and CDR2 is YFSETQ. The V end lost 4 bases, the J end lost 4 bases, and 11 bases lay between the germline ends. The CDR3 consists of 13 residues. The CDR3 bases are TGCGCCAGCAGCGAGGACTTCTCCTATGGCTACACCTTC. This encodes CASSEDFSYGYTF.

The V gene is TRBV18, the J gene TRBJ2-5; 7 bases agree with TRBD2. Unmatched junction bases numbered 10, after V lost 5 bases and J lost 1 base. This CDR3 spans 16 amino acids. The germline V gene has CDR1 KGHSH and CDR2 LQKENI. CDR3 DNA sequence: TGTGCCAGCTCAGACAAGCTGACTAGCATCCAAGAGACCCAGTACTTC. Its protein product is CASSDKLTSIQETQYF. The complete variable domain, with remaining parts taken from reference TRBV18 and TRBJ2-5, reads NAGVMQNPRHLVRRRGQEARLRCSPMKGHSHVYWYRQLPEEGLKFMVYLQKENIIDESGMPKERFSAEFPKEGPSILRIQQVVRGDSAAYFCASSDKLTSIQETQYFGPGTRLLVL.

This chain joins TRBV7-2 and TRBJ2-5; D is ambiguous. V was cut by 2 bases and J by 5 bases, with 6 bases left in between. Germline CDR1 and CDR2: SGHTA and FQGNSA. This CDR3 is built from 12 residues. The CDR3 nucleotides read TGTGCCAGCAGCTTAAGAGTGGAGACCCAGTACTTC. Amino acid sequence: CASSLRVETQYF.

The chain carries TRBV27 and TRBJ1-2; 9 positions match TRBD1. Germline CDR1 reads MNHEY; CDR2 reads SMNVEV (reference sequence). This CDR3 contains 15 residues. The V gene end was trimmed by 0 bases and the J gene end by 5 bases; junction bases not matched to a gene: 4. CDR3 loop: CASSLSGTGRYGYTF. CDR3 DNA sequence: TGTGCCAGCAGTTTATCCGGGACAGGGCGGTATGGCTACACCTTC.

The CDR3 protein is CASSLALGRGAADTQYF. CDR3 coding DNA: TGTGCCAGCAGCTTAGCGCTCGGGCGGGGAGCCGCAGATACGCAGTATTTT. The V call is TRBV7-8, the J call TRBJ2-3; a possible D gene is TRBD2 (6 bases). Trimming left V 0 bases short and J 4 bases short, with 17 bases between. The CDR3 totals 17 residues. CDR1 and CDR2 from the germline V gene are SGHVS and FQNEAQ.

V gene TRBV7-2 combines with J gene TRBJ2-3; 7 bases map to TRBD1. There are 14 residues in the CDR3. The ends lost 4 bases at V and 2 bases at J; junction bases unmatched: 3. CDR1 SGHTA and CDR2 FQGNSA come from the germline V gene. CDR3 DNA: TGTGCCAGCAGCTCGGGACAGCTCACAGATACGCAGTATTTT. Its protein product is CASSSGQLTDTQYF.

V usage is TRBV18 and J usage is TRBJ2-1, with a tentative D call TRBD1 (6 bases). Germline V gives CDR1 KGHSH, CDR2 LQKENI. The ends were cut back, 0 bases at V and 7 bases at J, with 19 bases in the middle. CDR3 size: 17 residues. The CDR3 here is CASSPPVRGTGRNEQFF. DNA for the CDR3: TGTGCCAGCTCACCACCGGTTAGGGGGACGGGTCGAAATGAGCAGTTCTTC.

V and J are TRBV29-1 and TRBJ1-4; D is unclear. CDR3 length: 14 residues. V was pared by 7 bases and J by 3 bases, with 15 bases between. Germline V gene sequence: CDR1 SQVTM, CDR2 ANQGSEA. The CDR3 sequence is CSAKTPQSNEKLFF. DNA for the CDR3: TGCAGCGCTAAGACACCCCAGTCTAATGAAAAACTGTTTTTT.

The J gene is TRBJ2-1, the V gene TRBV19; 8 bases map to TRBD2. This CDR3 spans 15 amino acids. Per the germline V gene, CDR1 is LNHDA and CDR2 is SQIVND (reference sequence). V dropped 2 bases and J dropped 5; count of bases not matched to a gene: 5. Written as DNA, the CDR3 is TGTGCCAGTAGTATAAGCGGGGGAAAACACAATGAGCAGTTCTTC. This gives the protein CASSISGGKHNEQFF. Full variable domain (rest looked up from reference TRBV19 and TRBJ2-1): DGGITQSPKYLFRKEGQNVTLSCEQNLNHDAMYWYRQDPGQGLRLIYYSQIVNDFQKGDIAEGYSVSREKKESFPLTVTSAQKNPTAFYLCASSISGGKHNEQFFGPGTRLTVL.

The chain is built from TRBV19 and TRBJ2-1; 13 positions match TRBD2. CDR3 length: 17 amino acids. CDR1 and CDR2 from the germline V gene are LNHDA and SQIVND (reference sequence). J gave up 4 bases and V 4 bases, and 7 bases lay outside the gene matches. CDR3 loop: CASSRGTSGVIYNEQFF. As DNA, the CDR3 is TGTGCCAGTAGTAGGGGGACTAGCGGGGTTATTTACAATGAGCAGTTCTTC.

The V call is TRBV15, the J call TRBJ2-2, with D possibly matching TRBD1 (6 bases). With 6 bases removed from V and 3 bases from J, the gap between germline ends came to 11 bases. CDR1 is LNHNV, CDR2 YYDKDF, per germline (reference sequence). The CDR3 length is 14 residues. This CDR3 is CATRNRDHTGELFF. CDR3 in DNA: TGTGCCACCAGAAACAGGGATCACACCGGGGAGCTGTTTTTT.

V is TRBV27 and J is TRBJ1-2; D ambiguous. The V gene's germline CDR1 is MNHEY and CDR2 SMNVEV (reference sequence). The CDR3 runs 13 residues. The germline V and J ends were trimmed by 10 bases and 4 bases, with 16 bases remaining between them. CDR3 sequence reads: CATRATRGYGYTF. The CDR3 nucleotides read TGTGCCACCCGGGCTACACGGGGCTATGGCTACACCTTC.

This clone has just one count. V gene TRBV18 combines with J gene TRBJ1-1, with 8 bases lining up with TRBD1. In germline, CDR1 is KGHSH, CDR2 LQKENI. V lost 3 bases to trimming and J lost 5 bases; unmatched junction nucleotides: 11. CDR3 size: 16 residues. CDR3 nucleotides: TGTGCCAGCTCACCTCGGTTACAGGGGGTCGGGACTGAAGCTTTCTTT. This codes for CASSPRLQGVGTEAFF.

The chain carries TRBV5-1 and TRBJ2-5; 12 nucleotides align to TRBD2. The CDR3 spans 15 residues. V lost 1 base and J lost 5; bases outside the gene matches: 3. Germline assignment: CDR1 SGHRS and CDR2 YFSETQ. The chain's CDR3 is CASSLTSGGFETQYF. The CDR3 DNA is TGCGCCAGCAGCTTGACTAGCGGGGGGTTTGAGACCCAGTACTTC.

V usage is TRBV7-2 and J usage is TRBJ2-7, with D perhaps TRBD2 (6 bases). Trimming cost V 1 base and J 6 bases, with 16 bases left between them. The CDR3 contains 15 residues. The germline V gene has CDR1 SGHTA and CDR2 FQGNSA. CDR3 nucleotides: TGTGCCAGCAGCTTAGGGGGACTGGAGGGTCTCGAGCAGTACGTC. It encodes CASSLGGLEGLEQYV.

This clone is a singleton in its sample. The chain links TRBV2 to TRBJ2-7; perhaps TRBD1 as D (7 bases). This CDR3 comprises 13 residues. With 11 bases removed from V and 1 base from J, the gap between germline ends came to 15 bases. Germline V gene data show CDR1 as SNHLY and CDR2 as FYNNEI. The CDR3 is CAVQGGKSYEQYV. The DNA for the CDR3 is TGTGCCGTCCAGGGGGGCAAGTCCTACGAGCAGTACGTC.